This TCR beta chain stems from a study of blood T cell repertoires in COVID-19. Whole-study context: Sites in the United States, Italy and Spain provided acute and convalescent COVID-19 samples.

Allocation to cohorts depended on clinical history reported by the participants. As handled by the study authors: Amplification from reference gene primers served as the basis for estimated nucleated cell counts. Clones were read by immunoSEQ multiplex PCR, and TCRdb kept only the in-frame ones, dropping some. That table is the source of V, J and clone size, and D and trimming were worked out from the DNA. The profile shows 450,000 or so clones, around 90% of them singletons. Trimming took off 5 bases at V and 8 bases at J, with 15 bases between the two ends. This CDR3 has 13 amino acids. CDR1 is MGHRA, CDR2 YSYEKL, per germline.

The TCR comes from a man aged 18 to 30 who had recovered from COVID-19. The chain uses TRBV4-1 and TRBJ1-2, with unresolved D. The specimen sequenced was PBMCs or T cells enriched from blood (not recorded which). CDR3 coding DNA: TGCGCCAGCAGCTCCGAGTGGGTGGGCGGCTACACCTTC. Its translation: CASSSEWVGGYTF.